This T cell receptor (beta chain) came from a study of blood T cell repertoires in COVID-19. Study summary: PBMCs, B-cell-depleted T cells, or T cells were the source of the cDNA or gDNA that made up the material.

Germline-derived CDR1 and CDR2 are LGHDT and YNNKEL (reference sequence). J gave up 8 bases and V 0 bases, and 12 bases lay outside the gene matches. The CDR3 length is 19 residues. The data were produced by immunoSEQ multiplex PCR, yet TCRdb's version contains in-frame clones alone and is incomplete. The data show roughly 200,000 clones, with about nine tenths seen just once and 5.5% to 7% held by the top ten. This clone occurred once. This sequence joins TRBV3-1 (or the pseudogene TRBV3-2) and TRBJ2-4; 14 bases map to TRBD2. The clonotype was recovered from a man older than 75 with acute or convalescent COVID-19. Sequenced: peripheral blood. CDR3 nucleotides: TGTGCCAGCAGCCAAGATCCAGGACTAGCGGGAGGCCCCCTGGACATTCAGTACTTC. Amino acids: CASSQDPGLAGGPLDIQYF.